The 27 T cell receptor beta chains listed next were all sequenced from one sample in a study of response to subunit inactivated influenza vaccine. Via MiXCR, TCRdb re-called the RT-PCR reads, giving one row per CDR3 protein. The sample holds 500,000 to 700,000 distinct CDR3 sequences; roughly 25% are singletons and the top ten take 2.5% to 3%. These records were also assigned to another study, of T cells expressing NK-cell markers. That paper notes: Beta-chain TCR cDNA was generated via 5'RACE template switching with UMIs.

The source was CD4+ T cells sorted from PBMCs, collected roughly 13 days after vaccination. Receptors were obtained from a man in his fifties who received an inactivated influenza vaccine.

The V call is TRBV4-1, the J call TRBJ2-3; D may correspond to TRBD1 or TRBD2 (5 bases each). With 3 bases removed from V and 1 base from J, the gap between germline ends came to 14 bases. The germline gives CDR1 MGHRA, CDR2 YSYEKL. The CDR3 consists of 16 residues. CDR3 residues: CASSQARGVGTDTQYF. CDR3 DNA sequence: TGCGCCAGCAGCCAGGCGAGAGGGGTTGGCACAGATACGCAGTATTTT.

V usage is TRBV10-3 and J usage is TRBJ1-5; TRBD1 matches at 7 bases. The CDR3 length is 14 residues. Germline lookup yields CDR1 ENHRY and CDR2 SYGVKD. J was trimmed by 2 bases and V by 2 bases; bases with no gene match: 0. CDR3 sequence (DNA): TGTGCCATCAGTGAGGGGACAGGCAATCAGCCCCAGCATTTT. It is translated as CAISEGTGNQPQHF.

CDR3 sequence: CASSSNPMTQGGANVLTF. The DNA of the CDR3 is TGTGCCAGCAGCTCGAATCCAATGACTCAAGGAGGGGCCAACGTCCTGACTTTC. The chain recombines TRBV7-8 with TRBJ2-6; D unresolved. The CDR3 runs to 18 residues. CDR1 and CDR2 from the germline V gene are SGHVS and FQNEAQ. V was shortened by 4 bases and J by 4 bases, with 20 bases between the two germline ends.

The J gene is TRBJ1-6, the V gene TRBV5-6, with D perhaps TRBD1 (5 bases). CDR1 and CDR2 (germline): SGHDT, YYEEEE. The V and J ends lost 4 bases and 8 bases respectively, with 19 bases between them. This CDR3 has 16 residues. CDR3 coding DNA: TGTGCCAGCAGCCGGTATTTTCAGGGTCGTGATTCACCCCTCCACTTT. Its translation: CASSRYFQGRDSPLHF.

This clonotype was observed a few times. The rearrangement links TRBV5-1 to TRBJ1-4, with 8 bases matching TRBD1. Germline trimming cut 4 bases from V and 6 bases from J; bases unmatched to any gene: 5. Germline V gives CDR1 SGHRS, CDR2 YFSETQ. This CDR3 comprises 14 residues. The CDR3 loop reads CASSPGQAHEKLFF. The CDR3 DNA reads TGCGCCAGCAGCCCGGGACAGGCCCATGAAAAACTGTTTTTT.

The CDR3 sequence: CASSQAPSGGTQETQYF. The CDR3 DNA reads as TGCGCCAGCAGCCAAGCACCTAGCGGGGGCACACAAGAGACCCAGTACTTC. This rearrangement joins TRBV4-1 to TRBJ2-5, with 10 bases lining up with TRBD2. CDR1 MGHRA and CDR2 YSYEKL come from the germline V gene. The CDR3 totals 17 residues. With V trimmed by 1 base and J by 2 bases, 7 bases remained unmatched.

V gene TRBV7-2 combines with J gene TRBJ1-4, with TRBD1 matching over 8 bases. J gave up 7 bases and V 8 bases, and 12 bases lay outside the gene matches. The germline gives CDR1 SGHTA, CDR2 FQGNSA. The CDR3 is 15 amino acids. The CDR3 DNA reads TGTGCCAGCCGTCAGGGGGCGCTTTTAGGTGAAAAACTGTTTTTT. Translation gives CASRQGALLGEKLFF.

This clonotype is a singleton in its sample. The genes are TRBV7-2 and TRBJ2-5; 8 positions agree with TRBD1. Germline V gives CDR1 SGHTA, CDR2 FQGNSA. Losses at the gene ends were 1 base for V and 4 bases for J; bases not matched to a gene: 8. This CDR3 comprises 16 residues. CDR3 sequence: CASSLVAGGAGETQYF. CDR3 coding DNA: TGTGCCAGCAGCTTAGTCGCAGGGGGCGCAGGAGAGACCCAGTACTTC.

There are a few counts of this clonotype. V gene TRBV5-1 combines with J gene TRBJ2-7; 9 nucleotides align to TRBD1. The trim removed 4 bases at V and 1 base at J, leaving 9 bases unmatched. Germline-derived CDR1 and CDR2 are SGHRS and YFSETQ. This CDR3 comprises 16 residues. The DNA of the CDR3 is TGCGCCAGCAGCACTACGGACAGGGGCCTATCCTACGAGCAGTACTTC. Translated, it gives CASSTTDRGLSYEQYF.

The V call is TRBV27, the J call TRBJ2-7; possible D gene TRBD1, 6 bases. Germline lookup yields CDR1 MNHEY and CDR2 SMNVEV (reference sequence). V lost 6 bases to trimming and J lost 3 bases, with 12 bases between them. The length of the CDR3 is 13 residues. CDR3 nucleotide sequence: TGTGCCAGCAGAAGACAGGTCTTCTACGAGCAGTACTTC. Translating it yields CASRRQVFYEQYF.

This clonotype appeared a few times. The V gene is TRBV3-1, the J gene TRBJ2-3, with D unresolved. CDR1 LGHDT and CDR2 YNNKEL come from the germline V gene (reference sequence). The CDR3 runs 16 residues. The V gene lost 1 base and the J gene lost 4 bases, with 15 bases spanning the gap. CDR3 nucleotides: TGTGCCAGCAGCCAAGGCCCCCCAGCCGGACCAGATACGCAGTATTTT. This translates into CASSQGPPAGPDTQYF.

This clonotype was detected only a few times. This sequence joins TRBV7-7 and TRBJ2-2; 11 bases are a match to TRBD2. With 1 base clipped from V and 6 bases from J, the junction kept 7 bases outside the gene matches. CDR3 length: 17 amino acids. CDR1 and CDR2 from the germline V gene are SSHAT and FNYEAQ (reference sequence). This CDR3 is CASSLETSGMPPGELFF. The CDR3 DNA is TGTGCCAGCAGCTTAGAGACTAGCGGGATGCCCCCCGGGGAGCTGTTTTTT. The full variable domain, its missing parts supplied by reference TRBV7-7 and TRBJ2-2, is GAGVSQSPRYKVTKRGQDVTLRCDPISSHATLYWYQQALGQGPEFLTYFNYEAQPDKSGLPSDRFSAERPEGSISTLTIQRTEQRDSAMYRCASSLETSGMPPGELFFGEGSRLTVL.

CDR3 sequence (DNA): TGTGCCAGCAGCTTGTCATTTTACAATGAGCAGTTCTTC. Protein: CASSLSFYNEQFF. The J gene is TRBJ2-1, the V gene TRBV11-2; D unclear. This CDR3 contains 13 residues. The V gene's germline CDR1 is SGHAT and CDR2 FQNNGV. Trimming cost V 3 bases and J 4 bases, with 7 bases left between them.

J is TRBJ2-3 and V is TRBV3-1, with D perhaps assigned TRBD1 or TRBD2 (6 bases each). The CDR3 is 16 residues long. CDR1 LGHDT and CDR2 YNNKEL come from the germline V gene (reference sequence). Trimming stripped 5 bases from V and 4 bases from J, with 19 bases between. DNA for the CDR3: TGTGCCAGCAGCTTCGTAGGGGGAAGGGGGGCAGATACGCAGTATTTT. Translation gives CASSFVGGRGADTQYF.

This clonotype was seen a few times. This chain uses TRBV7-2 with TRBJ2-7; a possible D gene is TRBD1 (6 bases). Per the germline V gene, CDR1 is SGHTA and CDR2 is FQGNSA. V was pared by 3 bases and J by 5 bases, with 11 bases between. The CDR3 length is 13 residues. CDR3 amino acids: CASSFTGPHEQYF. Written as DNA, the CDR3 is TGTGCCAGCAGCTTTACAGGGCCCCACGAGCAGTACTTC.

The chain carries TRBV5-5 and TRBJ2-3, with D possibly being TRBD2 (6 bases). This CDR3 comprises 15 residues. Trimming stripped 5 bases from V and 8 bases from J, with 21 bases between. Germline CDR1 SGHKS, CDR2 YYEKEE (reference sequence). CDR3 DNA: TGTGCCAGCAGAAACGGGCGGCGGGGTGCCGGTACGCAGTATTTT. It specifies CASRNGRRGAGTQYF.

The J gene is TRBJ1-1, the V gene TRBV24-1; D is ambiguous. The CDR3 contains 13 residues. Trimming took off 5 bases at V and 4 bases at J, with 10 bases between the two ends. In germline, CDR1 is KGHDR, CDR2 SFDVKD. The CDR3 reads CATSVSGSTEAFF. For the CDR3, the DNA is TGTGCCACCAGTGTATCAGGTAGCACTGAAGCTTTCTTT.

Only a few counts were recorded for this clonotype. This rearrangement joins TRBV2 to TRBJ2-7, with D tentatively TRBD2 (5 bases). Trimming removed 4 bases from V and 4 bases from J, with 11 bases in between. In germline, CDR1 is SNHLY, CDR2 FYNNEI. CDR3 length equals 13 residues. The CDR3 nucleotides read TGTGCCAGCAGTGCCCCTAGCCGATACGAGCAGTACTTC. Translating it yields CASSAPSRYEQYF.

The chain has TRBV28 and TRBJ2-2; D is perhaps TRBD2 (5 bases). The V gene lost 4 bases and the J gene lost 0 bases, with 15 bases spanning the gap. From germline, CDR1 is MDHEN and CDR2 SYDVKM. This CDR3 is built from 17 residues. CDR3 sequence: CASSSPSGASNTGELFF. The CDR3 bases are TGTGCCAGCAGTTCACCCAGCGGAGCCTCGAACACCGGGGAGCTGTTTTTT.

The rearrangement joins TRBV30 to TRBJ2-1; TRBD2 might be the D (6 bases). The germline gives CDR1 GTSNPN, CDR2 SVGIG (reference sequence). The CDR3 is 14 amino acids. The V end lost 3 bases, the J end lost 6 bases, and 15 bases lay between the germline ends. CDR3 residues: CAWSPKDYRNEQFF. For the CDR3, the DNA is TGTGCCTGGAGCCCCAAGGACTACCGCAATGAGCAGTTCTTC.

The chain is built from TRBV4-3 and TRBJ2-7, with 7 bases that match TRBD2. The CDR3 consists of 16 residues. CDR1 and CDR2 (germline): LGHNA, YSLEER. J gave up 0 bases and V 1 base, and 6 bases lay outside the gene matches. The DNA for the CDR3 is TGCGCCAGCAGCCAAGTGCCGCGGGAGAGCTCCTACGAGCAGTACTTC. This codes for CASSQVPRESSYEQYF.

The chain carries TRBV20-1 and TRBJ2-4; 7 bases fit TRBD1. Germline V gives CDR1 DFQATT, CDR2 SNEGSKA (reference sequence). The CDR3 runs 14 residues. As DNA, the CDR3 is TGCAGCCCGAGGGACAGTATAGCCAAAAACATTCAGTACTTC. The encoded protein is CSPRDSIAKNIQYF.

This clonotype has only a few counts. The chain carries TRBV6-5 and TRBJ1-2; 8 nucleotides agree with TRBD1. The CDR3 is 15 amino acids. The germline V gene has CDR1 MNHEY and CDR2 SVGAGI. Unmatched junction bases numbered 6, after V lost 2 bases and J lost 4 bases. The DNA of the CDR3 is TGTGCCAGCAGTTACCGGACAGGGAATGCCTATGGCTACACCTTC. Translating gives CASSYRTGNAYGYTF.

The chain recombines TRBV5-3 with TRBJ1-1; TRBD1 agrees at 9 bases. TRBV5-3 is marked as an open reading frame, function uncertain. The CDR3 spans 16 residues. V was clipped by 0 bases and J by 5 bases; unmatched bases: 8. The CDR3 region is CARSLGLQGAWTEAFF. The CDR3 DNA reads as TGTGCCAGAAGCTTGGGTTTACAGGGGGCTTGGACTGAAGCTTTCTTT.

This clonotype was detected a few times. V is TRBV6-2 or TRBV6-3 and J is TRBJ1-6; D is ambiguous. Per germline, CDR1 MNHEY and CDR2 SVGEGT. V lost 8 bases and J 8 bases, leaving 10 bases between the germline ends. The CDR3 is 12 residues long. The CDR3 DNA sequence: TGTGCCAGCTCGGAGGGTGATTCACCCCTCCACTTT. This codes for CASSEGDSPLHF.

The chain links TRBV6-1 to TRBJ1-1; TRBD1 matches at 8 bases. J was trimmed by 6 bases and V by 6 bases; bases with no gene match: 9. The CDR3 consists of 14 residues. In germline, CDR1 is MNHNS, CDR2 SASEGT. CDR3 bases: TGTGCCAGCAGACGTACAGGGGGGGTACCTGAAGCTTTCTTT. Its translation: CASRRTGGVPEAFF.

The genes are TRBV5-1 and TRBJ2-1; no clear D gene. The CDR3 runs 14 residues. CDR1 SGHRS and CDR2 YFSETQ come from the germline V gene. The V end lost 0 bases, the J end lost 5 bases, and 9 bases lay between the germline ends. CDR3: CASSLARLDNEQFF. The CDR3 DNA sequence: TGCGCCAGCAGCTTGGCCAGGCTGGACAATGAGCAGTTCTTC.